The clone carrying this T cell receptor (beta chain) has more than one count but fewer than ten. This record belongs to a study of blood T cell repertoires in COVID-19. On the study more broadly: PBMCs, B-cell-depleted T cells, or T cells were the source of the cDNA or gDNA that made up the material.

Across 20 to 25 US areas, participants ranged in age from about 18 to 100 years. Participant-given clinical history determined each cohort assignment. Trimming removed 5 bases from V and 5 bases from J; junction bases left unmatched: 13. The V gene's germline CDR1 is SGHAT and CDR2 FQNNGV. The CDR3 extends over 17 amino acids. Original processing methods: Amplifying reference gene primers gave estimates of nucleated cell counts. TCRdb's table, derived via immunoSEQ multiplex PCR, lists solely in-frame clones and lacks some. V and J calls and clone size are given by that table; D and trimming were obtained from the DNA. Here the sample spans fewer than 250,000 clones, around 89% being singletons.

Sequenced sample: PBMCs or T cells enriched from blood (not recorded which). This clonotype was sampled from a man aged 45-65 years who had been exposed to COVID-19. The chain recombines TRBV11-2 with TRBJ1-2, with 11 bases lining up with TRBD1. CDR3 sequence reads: CASSPIADRGRRYGYTF. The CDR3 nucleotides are TGTGCCAGCAGCCCAATCGCGGACAGGGGGCGTAGGTATGGCTACACCTTC.